Below, 19 T cell receptor beta chains from the same sample are listed, as sequenced in a study of vaccination and CD4 T cells after COVID-19. Sequenced with the Oncomine TCR Beta short-read assay was DNA taken from cultured CD4+ T cells. TCRdb re-called the PCR reads through MiXCR, storing one row per CDR3 protein. The table shows more than 15,000 distinct CDR3 sequences, with about 44% occurring only once. Their antigens are not known. As for treatment: approximately nine-day PBMC culture with coronavirus spike peptide pools or control peptides (ViraFEST assay). The sequences come from CD4+ T cells from blood, cultured in vitro, collected before SARS-CoV-2 vaccination. These receptors were collected from a human donor who had recovered from COVID-19.

This sequence joins TRBV20-1 and TRBJ1-4; 10 bases agree with TRBD1. Germline loops: CDR1 DFQATT, CDR2 SNEGSKA (reference sequence). The CDR3 consists of 15 residues. The trim removed 6 bases at V and 5 bases at J, leaving 9 bases unmatched. For the CDR3, the DNA is TGCAGTGCCCGTATACCGGGACAGGGGAATGAAAAACTGTTTTTT. This sequence encodes CSARIPGQGNEKLFF.

The chain is built from TRBV30 and TRBJ1-1, with a tentative D call TRBD1 (6 bases). The V gene's germline CDR1 is GTSNPN and CDR2 SVGIG (reference sequence). The CDR3 is 13 amino acids. V was shortened by 6 bases and J by 0 bases, with 11 bases between the two germline ends. The CDR3 is CACHRVMNTEAFF. CDR3 DNA sequence: TGTGCCTGTCACAGGGTTATGAACACTGAAGCTTTCTTT.

The chain combines TRBV28 with TRBJ2-7; no reliable D call. Germline V gives CDR1 MDHEN, CDR2 SYDVKM. The CDR3 is made up of 13 amino acids. V lost 10 bases and J lost 4, with 17 bases in between. CDR3 in DNA: TGTGCCACCCTCGGTGGGGTGACGTACGAGCAGTACTTC. As protein: CATLGGVTYEQYF.

This clonotype was recorded a few times. The chain is built from TRBV6-5 and TRBJ1-1, with D maybe TRBD1 (5 bases). Germline CDR1 and CDR2: MNHEY and SVGAGI. The CDR3 is made up of 12 amino acids. V shed 4 bases and J shed 11 bases, with 14 bases lying between them. The CDR3 loop is CASSSTRWGAFF. The CDR3 DNA reads TGTGCCAGCAGTTCGACGAGGTGGGGCGCTTTCTTT.

The V call is TRBV7-6, the J call TRBJ2-7, with TRBD2 matching over 9 bases. Germline V lookup: CDR1 SGHVS, CDR2 FNYEAQ. Germline trimming cut 1 base from V and 0 bases from J; bases unmatched to any gene: 4. CDR3 length: 16 amino acids. CDR3 region: CASSLGGGGSSYEQYF. The CDR3 DNA reads as TGTGCCAGCAGCTTAGGCGGGGGGGGGTCCTCCTACGAGCAGTACTTC.

This clonotype has just a few counts. This chain connects TRBV7-9 to TRBJ2-3; 8 nucleotides match TRBD2. The germline V gene encodes CDR1 SEHNR and CDR2 FQNEAQ (reference sequence). With 3 bases clipped from V and 1 base from J, the junction kept 15 bases outside the gene matches. CDR3 length equals 19 residues. CDR3 loop: CASSFRSGRVSGRTDTQYF. The CDR3 DNA reads TGTGCCAGCAGCTTCAGGTCCGGGAGGGTATCAGGGCGCACAGATACGCAGTATTTT.

The V gene is TRBV7-6, the J gene TRBJ2-5; D is ambiguous. The germline gives CDR1 SGHVS, CDR2 FNYEAQ. The CDR3 length is 13 residues. V was clipped by 0 bases and J by 4 bases, with 6 bases between them. CDR3: CASSLAPRETQYF. Written as DNA, the CDR3 is TGTGCCAGCAGCTTAGCCCCCCGAGAGACCCAGTACTTC.

The chain is built from TRBV5-1 and TRBJ1-1; no reliable D call. The CDR3 is 14 amino acids. The V gene lost 4 bases and the J gene lost 4 bases, with 14 bases spanning the gap. CDR1 is SGHRS, CDR2 YFSETQ, per germline. CDR3 sequence (DNA): TGCGCCAGCAGCGTAAACGGGCAAGGCACTGAAGCTTTCTTT. Its translation: CASSVNGQGTEAFF. Variable domain in full (rest from reference TRBV5-1 and TRBJ1-1): KAGVTQTPRYLIKTRGQQVTLSCSPISGHRSVSWYQQTPGQGLQFLFEYFSETQRNKGNFPGRFSGRQFSNSRSEMNVSTLELGDSALYLCASSVNGQGTEAFFGQGTRLTVV.

This sequence joins TRBV30 and TRBJ2-3; D tentatively fits TRBD1 or TRBD2 (5 bases each). With 3 bases removed from V and 1 base from J, the gap between germline ends came to 8 bases. Per germline, CDR1 GTSNPN and CDR2 SVGIG (reference sequence). The CDR3 spans 13 residues. The DNA of the CDR3 is TGTGCCTGGAGGGGGGACGGCACAGATACGCAGTATTTT. Residues: CAWRGDGTDTQYF.

The chain combines TRBV6-1 with TRBJ2-5; unclear D gene. Germline-derived CDR1 and CDR2 are MNHNS and SASEGT. The CDR3 covers 16 residues. V lost 0 bases and J 4 bases, leaving 15 bases between the germline ends. This CDR3 is CASSEAEVRAGETQYF. CDR3 DNA: TGTGCCAGCAGTGAAGCGGAAGTTAGGGCTGGAGAGACCCAGTACTTC.

The chain uses TRBV19 and TRBJ1-1, with a tentative D call TRBD1 (5 bases). The V gene's germline CDR1 is LNHDA and CDR2 SQIVND (reference sequence). The CDR3 is made up of 13 amino acids. Trimming shortened V by 5 bases and J by 8 bases, and 15 bases separated the two germline ends. CDR3 protein: CASSPWTRHEAFF. In DNA, the CDR3 is TGTGCCAGTAGTCCCTGGACACGCCACGAAGCTTTCTTT.

The chain joins TRBV19 to TRBJ1-3; D gene unclear. The V gene's germline CDR1 is LNHDA and CDR2 SQIVND (reference sequence). CDR3 length equals 13 residues. V was shortened by 5 bases and J by 9 bases, with 14 bases between the two germline ends. The CDR3 nucleotides are TGTGCCAGTAGTTCGTCCACCGGCGGCACCATATATTTT. This encodes CASSSSTGGTIYF.

The J gene is TRBJ1-6, the V gene TRBV7-9; tentative D call: TRBD1 (6 bases). The CDR3 contains 15 residues. Germline CDR1 is SEHNR and CDR2 is FQNEAQ (reference sequence). The ends were cut back, 5 bases at V and 10 bases at J, with 18 bases in the middle. CDR3 sequence reads: CASSPSQGTVSPLHF. CDR3 bases: TGTGCCAGCAGCCCCTCACAGGGTACGGTCTCACCCCTCCACTTT.

The chain has TRBV6-2 or TRBV6-3 and TRBJ1-1, with 11 bases lining up with TRBD1. This CDR3 is built from 15 residues. Germline values: CDR1 MNHEY, CDR2 SVGEGT. The J segment lost 3 bases and the V segment lost 2 bases, leaving 2 bases of the junction unmatched. The CDR3, as DNA: TGTGCCAGCAGTTACCAGGGACAGGGGGACACTGAAGCTTTCTTT. This sequence encodes CASSYQGQGDTEAFF.

CDR3 in amino acids: CASSYKTPHRGSSNYGYTF. CDR3 in DNA: TGTGCCAGCAGTTACAAAACACCGCACAGGGGGAGCTCAAACTATGGCTACACCTTC. The chain has TRBV28 and TRBJ1-2; TRBD1 agrees at 8 bases. The germline gives CDR1 MDHEN, CDR2 SYDVKM. V shed 4 bases and J 2 bases; nucleotides not matched to a gene: 18. The CDR3 extends over 19 amino acids.

This chain connects TRBV9 to TRBJ1-2; unclear D gene. The CDR3 has 15 residues. CDR1 and CDR2 from the germline V gene are SGDLS and YYNGEE. V was pared by 4 bases and J by 0 bases, with 13 bases between. CDR3 sequence: CASSPRTAANYGYTF. The DNA for the CDR3 is TGTGCCAGCAGCCCCAGGACGGCAGCTAACTATGGCTACACCTTC.

The sample holds a few counts of this clonotype. The chain employs TRBV11-3 and TRBJ1-1; 7 positions match TRBD1. V was clipped by 2 bases and J by 6 bases; unmatched bases: 6. Germline V gene sequence: CDR1 SGHNT, CDR2 YENEEA. This CDR3 contains 14 residues. CDR3 DNA: TGTGCCAGCAGCTTATTGCCTCAGGGGGCTGAAGCTTTCTTT. This translates into CASSLLPQGAEAFF.

The gene calls are TRBV20-1 and TRBJ2-2; D might be TRBD2 (7 bases). The CDR3 extends over 14 amino acids. In germline, CDR1 is DFQATT, CDR2 SNEGSKA (reference sequence). The V gene lost 7 bases and the J gene lost 1 base, with 13 bases spanning the gap. CDR3 residues: CSVSGGLNTGELFF. The CDR3 DNA reads as TGCAGTGTGTCGGGGGGCCTGAACACCGGGGAGCTGTTTTTT.

This clonotype was observed a handful of times. The V gene is TRBV7-3, the J gene TRBJ1-6; D call uncertain. V was pared by 2 bases and J by 10 bases, with 15 bases between. The CDR3 is 15 residues long. Germline CDR1 SGHTA, CDR2 FQGTGA. The CDR3, as DNA: TGTGCCAGCAGCTTATCCCACAAGACCGGGTCACCCCTCCACTTT. It specifies CASSLSHKTGSPLHF. The full variable domain, rest sourced from reference TRBV7-3 and TRBJ1-6, is GAGVSQTPSNKVTEKGKYVELRCDPISGHTALYWYRQSLGQGPEFLIYFQGTGAADDSGLPNDRFFAVRPEGSVSTLKIQRTERGDSAVYLCASSLSHKTGSPLHFGNGTRLTVT.